The entry below describes one TCR beta chain. Original handling: Estimation of nucleated cell counts relied on the amplification of reference gene primers. Clones were sequenced by immunoSEQ multiplex PCR, and TCRdb holds only the in-frame ones, with some missing. V, J and clone size reflect that table, while D and trimming were determined from the DNA. Among about 150,000 clones listed, about 80% were seen once. These data originate in a study of blood T cell repertoires in COVID-19. Study information: Whether acute or convalescent, the COVID-19 samples came from the United States, Italy and Spain. Nucleic acid was either cDNA or gDNA, and it came from T cells, B-cell-depleted T cells, or PBMCs.

CDR1 is SNHLY, CDR2 FYNNEI, per germline. V was pared by 6 bases and J by 4 bases, with 3 bases of the junction left unmatched. The CDR3 covers 14 residues. Sequencing was performed on peripheral blood. V and J are TRBV2 and TRBJ1-4, with TRBD1 matching over 9 bases. The clonotype was recovered from a man between 60 and 75 years old with acute or convalescent COVID-19. In DNA, the CDR3 is TGTGCCAGCAGCGCGGACAGGGGTAATGAAAAACTGTTTTTT. Amino acid sequence: CASSADRGNEKLFF. The variable domain in full, with the rest retrieved from reference TRBV2 and TRBJ1-4, is EPEVTQTPSHQVTQMGQEVILRCVPISNHLYFYWYRQILGQKVEFLVSFYNNEISEKSEIFDDQFSVERPDGSNFTLKIRSTKLEDSAMYFCASSADRGNEKLFFGSGTQLSVL.